A single sample gave rise to the 28 T cell receptor beta chains below, sequenced in a study of OX40 agonist ivuxolimab in advanced cancers. The table came from immunoSEQ multiplex PCR; TCRdb's copy has only in-frame clones and leaves some out. The profile shows approximately 69,000 clones, around 81% of them singletons. Here the sequenced sample was CD4+ or CD8+ T cells sorted from blood, taken in a trial of the OX40 agonist ivuxolimab. The receptors stem from an adult with an advanced solid tumor such as melanoma, head and neck, liver or kidney cancer.

V usage is TRBV7-2 and J usage is TRBJ2-2; 7 positions agree with TRBD1. The CDR3 runs 15 residues. Germline-derived CDR1 and CDR2 are SGHTA and FQGNSA. The J segment lost 6 bases and the V segment lost 4 bases, leaving 8 bases of the junction unmatched. The CDR3 reads CASSSGTARAGELFF. The DNA of the CDR3 is TGTGCCAGCAGCTCCGGGACAGCTCGGGCCGGGGAGCTGTTTTTT.

The chain combines TRBV6-5 with TRBJ2-7; no firm D call. CDR3 length equals 13 residues. The germline gives CDR1 MNHEY, CDR2 SVGAGI. Trimming removed 4 bases at V and 6 bases at J, with 13 bases between. This chain's CDR3 is CASSFGPKSEQYV. The CDR3 nucleotides read TGTGCCAGCAGTTTCGGACCAAAGAGCGAGCAGTACGTC.

The chain is built from TRBV4-2 and TRBJ2-5; D is undetermined. The length of the CDR3 is 11 residues. CDR1 LGHNA and CDR2 YNFKEQ come from the germline V gene. V was shortened by 5 bases and J by 5 bases, with 6 bases between the two germline ends. CDR3 bases: TGTGCCAGCAGCAGCAGGGAGACCCAGTACTTC. This translates into CASSSRETQYF.

This clone was found a few times. This chain connects TRBV2 to TRBJ1-5; 7 bases fit TRBD1. The germline CDR1 and CDR2 sequences are SNHLY and FYNNEI. This CDR3 region has 14 residues. The trim removed 9 bases at V and 2 bases at J, leaving 7 bases unmatched. The CDR3 DNA reads TGTGCCAGTGATGACAGGGTGGGCAATCAGCCCCAGCATTTT. Translating gives CASDDRVGNQPQHF.

The chain couples TRBV9 to TRBJ1-6; TRBD1 aligns across 11 bases. CDR3 length: 14 amino acids. The V and J ends lost 3 bases and 9 bases, in that order; junction bases with no gene match: 2. Germline V gives CDR1 SGDLS, CDR2 YYNGEE. The CDR3 region has the DNA TGTGCCAGCAGCGCCGGGACAGGGGGTTCACCCCTCCACTTT. Its protein is CASSAGTGGSPLHF.

The chain joins TRBV7-9 to TRBJ2-3; 11 bases are shared with TRBD2. Germline-derived CDR1 and CDR2 are SEHNR and FQNEAQ (reference sequence). CDR3 size: 16 residues. With V trimmed by 5 bases and J by 0 bases, 4 bases remained unmatched. The CDR3 coding sequence is TGTGCCAGCAGCGAAATAGCGGGAGGGAGCACAGATACGCAGTATTTT. It codes for CASSEIAGGSTDTQYF.

V is TRBV7-6 and J is TRBJ2-5, with D unresolved. The V gene's germline CDR1 is SGHVS and CDR2 FNYEAQ. With 3 bases removed from V and 11 bases from J, the gap between germline ends came to 10 bases. This CDR3 contains 11 residues. The DNA for the CDR3 is TGTGCCAGCAGCTTCGGCGAAGAGCAGTACTTC. It codes for CASSFGEEQYF.

This clone was seen only a few times. CDR3 nucleotides: TGTGCCACCGAAGAGACGGGTAGGAGCAATCAGCCCCAGCATTTT. Protein sequence: CATEETGRSNQPQHF. The chain uses TRBV19 and TRBJ1-5; D call uncertain. Deletions cut 10 bases from V and 1 base from J, with 17 bases between. CDR3 length: 15 residues. The germline V gene encodes CDR1 LNHDA and CDR2 SQIVND (reference sequence). The variable domain in full, completed from reference TRBV19 and TRBJ1-5, reads DGGITQSPKYLFRKEGQNVTLSCEQNLNHDAMYWYRQDPGQGLRLIYYSQIVNDFQKGDIAEGYSVSREKKESFPLTVTSAQKNPTAFYLCATEETGRSNQPQHFGDGTRLSIL.

In its sample, this clone was seen once. The chain links TRBV7-9 to TRBJ2-5; 8 bases are shared with TRBD2. CDR3 length equals 16 residues. Germline values: CDR1 SEHNR, CDR2 FQNEAQ (reference sequence). V shed 5 bases and J 2 bases; nucleotides not matched to a gene: 10. CDR3 protein: CASSPRLANAQETQYF. The CDR3 DNA reads TGTGCCAGCAGCCCCCGACTAGCGAACGCACAAGAGACCCAGTACTTC.

The gene calls are TRBV7-3 and TRBJ2-5; 8 positions match TRBD2. The germline gives CDR1 SGHTA, CDR2 FQGTGA. The J segment lost 5 bases and the V segment lost 5 bases, leaving 7 bases of the junction unmatched. The CDR3 is 14 amino acids. Written as DNA, the CDR3 is TGTGCCAGCAGCCTCACCGGGGGGGAGGAGACCCAGTACTTC. It is translated as CASSLTGGEETQYF.

CDR3 DNA: TGTGCCAGCAGTTTCCCATCAGGGTTTATAGACATTCAGTACTTC. Encoded protein: CASSFPSGFIDIQYF. This chain joins TRBV28 and TRBJ2-4; maybe TRBD1 (5 bases). The V end lost 3 bases, the J end lost 8 bases, and 17 bases lay between the germline ends. The germline CDR1 and CDR2 sequences are MDHEN and SYDVKM. CDR3 length: 15 amino acids.

This chain joins TRBV28 and TRBJ1-4; tentatively, D is TRBD1 (6 bases). Germline loops: CDR1 MDHEN, CDR2 SYDVKM. Trimming took 2 bases from V and 4 from J, leaving 17 bases between them. This CDR3 has 17 amino acids. CDR3 loop: CASSLTGPGPLNEKLFF. DNA of the CDR3: TGTGCCAGCAGTTTAACAGGGCCCGGGCCCCTTAATGAAAAACTGTTTTTT.

The chain combines TRBV6-5 with TRBJ2-2, with no clear D. The germline V and J ends were trimmed by 2 bases and 3 bases, with 4 bases remaining between them. This CDR3 spans 13 amino acids. Germline V gene data show CDR1 as MNHEY and CDR2 as SVGAGI. In nucleotides, the CDR3 is TGTGCCAGCAGTTACGCCCACACCGGGGAGCTGTTTTTT. It encodes CASSYAHTGELFF.

This clone occurred a few times. The chain has TRBV28 and TRBJ2-7; D unresolved. This CDR3 has 11 residues. V was trimmed by 5 bases and J by 3 bases, leaving 5 bases between them. CDR1 and CDR2 (germline): MDHEN, SYDVKM. The DNA for the CDR3 is TGTGCCAGCAGTGGCTTCTACGAGCAGTACTTC. Its protein is CASSGFYEQYF.

This chain uses TRBV2 with TRBJ1-1, with 9 bases identical to TRBD1. Germline loops: CDR1 SNHLY, CDR2 FYNNEI. V shed 6 bases and J 6 bases; nucleotides not matched to a gene: 11. This CDR3 spans 15 amino acids. The CDR3: CASRNPGQGAAEAFF. The CDR3 coding sequence is TGTGCCAGCAGGAACCCGGGACAGGGAGCGGCTGAAGCTTTCTTT.

The chain employs TRBV19 and TRBJ1-2, with D possibly TRBD1 on 5 matching bases. Germline assignment: CDR1 LNHDA and CDR2 SQIVND (reference sequence). Trimming left V 5 bases short and J 5 bases short, with 9 bases between. The CDR3 is made up of 12 amino acids. Here the CDR3 DNA reads TGTGCCAGTAGTGGGGCAGGGTATGGCTACACCTTC. Protein sequence: CASSGAGYGYTF.

J is TRBJ2-1 and V is TRBV7-2; TRBD2 agrees at 8 bases. Germline V CDR1 and CDR2: SGHTA, FQGNSA. The V gene end was trimmed by 3 bases and the J gene end by 8 bases; junction bases not matched to a gene: 9. The CDR3 is 15 amino acids. CDR3 amino acids: CASSFRSGRRDEQFF. CDR3 nucleotides: TGTGCCAGCAGCTTCCGGAGCGGGAGACGGGATGAGCAGTTCTTC.

The chain is built from TRBV7-6 and TRBJ2-2; D uncertain. Trimming removed 1 base at V and 1 base at J, with 4 bases between. Per the germline V gene, CDR1 is SGHVS and CDR2 is FNYEAQ. The CDR3 extends over 14 amino acids. The CDR3 loop reads CASSLGQNTGELFF. CDR3 bases: TGTGCCAGCAGCTTAGGACAGAACACCGGGGAGCTGTTTTTT.

To note about this clone: Other DNA sequences in the sample encode the same CDR3. The rearrangement joins TRBV4-2 to TRBJ1-5; D is perhaps TRBD1 (6 bases). CDR3 length equals 15 residues. Germline V CDR1 and CDR2: LGHNA, YNFKEQ. V dropped 0 bases and J dropped 6 bases, with 12 bases sitting between them. CDR3 amino acids: CASSQDLGARQPQHF. The CDR3 DNA is TGTGCCAGCAGCCAAGATTTGGGGGCCCGTCAGCCCCAGCATTTT.

J is TRBJ2-1 and V is TRBV28, with TRBD2 as a possible D gene (6 bases). The germline V gene encodes CDR1 MDHEN and CDR2 SYDVKM. The CDR3 is made up of 15 amino acids. Trimming removed 3 bases at V and 6 bases at J, with 15 bases between. CDR3 residues: CASSFSAGSGNEQFF. In nucleotides, the CDR3 is TGTGCCAGCAGTTTCTCGGCGGGATCAGGCAATGAGCAGTTCTTC. Full variable domain (rest looked up from reference TRBV28 and TRBJ2-1): DVKVTQSSRYLVKRTGEKVFLECVQDMDHENMFWYRQDPGLGLRLIYFSYDVKMKEKGDIPEGYSVSREKKERFSLILESASTNQTSMYLCASSFSAGSGNEQFFGPGTRLTVL.

In this sample, this clone turned up a few times. V gene TRBV30 combines with J gene TRBJ2-5; no definite D call. CDR1 GTSNPN and CDR2 SVGIG come from the germline V gene (reference sequence). V was pared by 0 bases and J by 4 bases, with 6 bases between. The CDR3 totals 12 residues. Here the CDR3 reads CAWSVLGETQYF. For the CDR3, the DNA is TGTGCCTGGAGTGTACTTGGAGAGACCCAGTACTTC.

This sequence joins TRBV7-9 and TRBJ2-7, with unresolved D. Germline lookup yields CDR1 SEHNR and CDR2 FQNEAQ (reference sequence). V lost 9 bases and J lost 3, with 12 bases in between. CDR3 length: 12 amino acids. For the CDR3, the DNA is TGTGCCAGTACCCCGGACGGCTACGAGCAGTACTTC. Its protein product is CASTPDGYEQYF.

The chain recombines TRBV28 with TRBJ1-2; D is uncertain. Germline loops: CDR1 MDHEN, CDR2 SYDVKM. This CDR3 region has 13 residues. Deletions cut 2 bases from V and 7 bases from J, with 11 bases between. CDR3 nucleotide sequence: TGTGCCAGCAGTTTACGAATCCGGGGTGGCTACACCTTC. Amino acid sequence: CASSLRIRGGYTF.

The V and J genes are TRBV4-1 and TRBJ2-7, with unresolved D. Between the trimmed V and J ends, which lost 4 bases and 3 bases, there was a span of 10 bases. CDR3 size: 13 residues. CDR1 MGHRA and CDR2 YSYEKL come from the germline V gene. In DNA form, the CDR3 reads TGCGCCAGCAGCCCCGAGGACCGCTACGAGCAGTACGTC. It yields the protein CASSPEDRYEQYV.

This chain connects TRBV2 to TRBJ2-1; 9 bases agree with TRBD2. Unmatched junction bases numbered 7, after V lost 3 bases and J lost 4 bases. Germline CDR1 is SNHLY and CDR2 is FYNNEI. The CDR3 runs 16 residues. The CDR3 nucleotides are TGTGCCAGCAGTGATCAGCTAGCGGGACCATACAATGAGCAGTTCTTC. As protein: CASSDQLAGPYNEQFF.

The chain links TRBV27 to TRBJ1-2; maybe TRBD1 (6 bases). CDR1 and CDR2 (germline): MNHEY, SMNVEV (reference sequence). This CDR3 comprises 14 residues. The V and J ends lost 5 bases and 3 bases respectively, with 13 bases between them. The CDR3 nucleotides read TGTGCCAGCAGTCCGACCTGGACAGACTATGGCTACACCTTC. Protein: CASSPTWTDYGYTF.

The chain carries TRBV29-1 and TRBJ2-7; the match to TRBD1 covers 8 bases. The germline V gene encodes CDR1 SQVTM and CDR2 ANQGSEA. Trimming at V came to 2 bases and at J to 7 bases, leaving 13 bases not matched to a gene. This CDR3 comprises 15 residues. CDR3 DNA sequence: TGCAGCGTTGAATGGGGCAGGGGGCGGGATGAGGAGCAGTACGTC. Encoded protein: CSVEWGRGRDEEQYV.

This sequence joins TRBV5-1 and TRBJ2-7; TRBD2 might be the D (6 bases). Trimming pared 2 bases from V and 1 base from J, leaving 10 bases between. Germline-derived CDR1 and CDR2 are SGHRS and YFSETQ. The CDR3 has 14 amino acids. The CDR3 bases are TGCGCCAGCAGCTTAAGGAGGGGATCCTACGAGCAGTACTTC. Translated, it gives CASSLRRGSYEQYF.